There are a few counts of the clone carrying this TCR beta chain. The data stem from a study of blood T cells in healthy people across ages. Sample-barcoded 5' priming and a J-beta primer mix drove a second PCR of roughly 6 to 12 cycles. Every sample produced at least 2.5 million CDR3-containing paired-end reads. TCRdb processed the 5' RACE reads anew with MiXCR; each CDR3 protein has one entry. The data contain some 690,000 distinct CDR3 sequences, 20% to 25% of them singletons. This CDR3 region has 15 residues. V lost 7 bases and J lost 1, with 14 bases in between. Sample: blood. The chain carries TRBV12-3 or TRBV12-4 and TRBJ2-1; the D gene is possibly TRBD2 (6 bases). This sequence was found in a man in his 70s in good health. For the CDR3, the DNA is TGTGCCAGCACCCTAAGGAGGGCATCCTACAATGAGCAGTTCTTC. This codes for CASTLRRASYNEQFF.